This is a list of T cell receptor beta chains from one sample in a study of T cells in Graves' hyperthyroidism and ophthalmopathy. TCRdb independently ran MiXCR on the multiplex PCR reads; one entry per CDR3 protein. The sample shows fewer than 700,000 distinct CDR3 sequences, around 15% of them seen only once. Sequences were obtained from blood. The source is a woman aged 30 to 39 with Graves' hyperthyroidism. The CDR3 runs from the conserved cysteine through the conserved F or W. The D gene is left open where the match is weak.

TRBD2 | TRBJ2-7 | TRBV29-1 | CSSRTSSYEQYF
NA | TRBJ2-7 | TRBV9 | CASSGGLGEQYF
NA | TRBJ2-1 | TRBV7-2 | CASSLGGGEYNEQFF
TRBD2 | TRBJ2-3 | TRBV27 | CASSFFGGGSTDTQYF
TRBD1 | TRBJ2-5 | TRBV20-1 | CRPGQSERHF
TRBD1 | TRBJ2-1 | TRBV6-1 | CASRDAGQAAYNEQFF
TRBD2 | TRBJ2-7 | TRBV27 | CASSRTSFPPEQYF
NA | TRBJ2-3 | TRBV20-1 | CSARDLLMADESTDTQYF
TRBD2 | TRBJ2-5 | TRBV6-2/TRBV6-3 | CASSYLGLAGPMKYF
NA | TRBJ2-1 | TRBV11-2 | CASSPTLSPDGEQFF
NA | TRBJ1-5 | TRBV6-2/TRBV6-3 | CASRKGLDYQPQHF
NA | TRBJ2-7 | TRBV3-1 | CASSQDPGSGDEQYF
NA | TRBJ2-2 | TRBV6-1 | CASSEALGGYTGELFF
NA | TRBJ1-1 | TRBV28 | CASSSINGLTEAFF
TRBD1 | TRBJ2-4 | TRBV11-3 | CASSYWDSPYQYF
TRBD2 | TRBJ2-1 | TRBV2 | CASRRTGREGLGEQFF